This T cell receptor (beta chain) was sequenced during a study of read filtering for tumor transcriptome and immune sequencing. At the level of the study: Among patients, roughly 17 were male and around 13 female, aged 47 to 80 (mean around 66).

Study results and caveats: Approximately 80% of IR-seq clonotypes had one read, totaling approximately 3.3% of reads; RNA-seq: 74.6% and 44.6%. Dropping single-read clonotypes raised IR-seq and RNA-seq shared-clonotype correlation.

This library used approximately 370 ng RNA and molecular barcoded adaptors spanning alpha/delta and beta/gamma chains. Using its own MiXCR run on the reads, TCRdb lists one record per CDR3 protein. The sample holds more than 100,000 distinct CDR3 sequences, about 12% seen once. The V gene's germline CDR1 is SGHAT and CDR2 FQNNGV. Germline trimming cut 4 bases from V and 5 bases from J; bases unmatched to any gene: 7. The CDR3 loop spans 16 amino acids. This clonotype was observed many times. Its matching antigen is unknown. This sequence joins TRBV11-2 and TRBJ2-5; TRBD2 matches 13 bases. What was sequenced was a population of CD138-negative cells sorted from bone marrow. The TCR sequence derives from a donor aged 40 or over with multiple myeloma. The CDR3 DNA follows: TGTGCCAGCAGCTCACTAGCGGGAGGGCCTCTGGAGACCCAGTACTTC. Protein: CASSSLAGGPLETQYF.